These 29 T cell receptor beta chains came from one sample sequenced in a study of Ad26.COV2.S vaccination and SARS-CoV-2 variants. Described treatment: 15 to 20 received Ad26.COV2.S at low or high dose, single or two shots; about five received placebo; per-sample allocation not given. The samples were gathered on day 63 after the first injection of vaccine or placebo. The protocol was immunoSEQ multiplex PCR, while the TCRdb copy is restricted to in-frame clones and leaves out a portion. The sample includes around 320,000 clones, about 86% of them seen just once. The sequencing here drew on peripheral blood, taken in a trial of Ad26.COV2.S vaccine versus placebo. The receptors originated from a person between 18 and 60 years old who received the Ad26.COV2.S COVID-19 vaccine or a placebo.

J is TRBJ1-3 and V is TRBV6-1; a weak D match, TRBD1 (5 bases). The ends were cut back, 1 base at V and 6 bases at J, with 13 bases in the middle. Looked up from germline, CDR1 is MNHNS and CDR2 is SASEGT. The CDR3 totals 15 residues. CDR3 residues: CASSEVGAGKNTIYF. DNA for the CDR3: TGTGCCAGCAGTGAAGTAGGGGCAGGAAAAAACACCATATATTTT.

The chain couples TRBV6-2 or TRBV6-3 to TRBJ1-5; no definite D call. V lost 5 bases and J 0 bases, leaving 5 bases between the germline ends. In germline, CDR1 is MNHEY, CDR2 SVGEGT. The CDR3 is made up of 13 amino acids. CDR3 amino acids: CASSLDSNQPQHF. DNA of the CDR3: TGTGCCAGCAGTCTGGATAGCAATCAGCCCCAGCATTTT.

The table lists this clone with a count of one. The chain recombines TRBV5-6 with TRBJ2-7; 9 nucleotides align to TRBD2. Trimming at V came to 4 bases and at J to 5 bases, leaving 13 bases not matched to a gene. The germline gives CDR1 SGHDT, CDR2 YYEEEE. The CDR3 covers 16 residues. For the CDR3, the DNA is TGTGCCAGCAGCCCCGGCCGGGGACTAGCCGTTCACGAGCAGTACTTC. Residues: CASSPGRGLAVHEQYF.

The chain links TRBV7-2 to TRBJ1-5; D gene unclear. Trimming stripped 5 bases from V and 3 bases from J, with 14 bases between. This CDR3 spans 15 amino acids. Looked up from germline, CDR1 is SGHTA and CDR2 is FQGNSA. CDR3 coding DNA: TGTGCCAGCAGCCCCTCCCCGTCCCCCAATCAGCCCCAGCATTTT. This codes for CASSPSPSPNQPQHF.

The chain combines TRBV14 with TRBJ1-1; D gene ambiguous. Per the germline V gene, CDR1 is SGHDN and CDR2 is FVKESK. Trimming took 10 bases from V and 1 from J, leaving 10 bases between them. This CDR3 contains 12 residues. CDR3 amino acids: CATNKGNTEAFF. CDR3 DNA: TGTGCCACAAACAAAGGGAACACTGAAGCTTTCTTT.

The chain couples TRBV6-5 to TRBJ2-7; D may correspond to TRBD1 or TRBD2 (5 bases each). Per the germline V gene, CDR1 is MNHEY and CDR2 is SVGAGI. The CDR3 loop spans 15 amino acids. CDR3 sequence (DNA): TGTGCTGGAAGCGGTGAGACAGACAGCAAGTACGAGCAGTACTTC. Residues: CAGSGETDSKYEQYF.

This chain links TRBV9 with TRBJ1-6; 9 bases are a match to TRBD1. The CDR3 consists of 17 residues. Germline loops: CDR1 SGDLS, CDR2 YYNGEE. V lost 1 base to trimming and J lost 8 bases; unmatched junction nucleotides: 10. CDR3 amino acids: CASSVSGGQGFDSPLHF. In DNA, the CDR3 is TGTGCCAGCAGCGTAAGTGGGGGACAGGGATTTGATTCACCCCTCCACTTT.

The gene calls are TRBV6-6 and TRBJ1-2, with D tentatively TRBD1 (5 bases). The CDR3 loop spans 14 amino acids. CDR1 and CDR2 (germline): MNHNY, SVGAGI (reference sequence). V was clipped by 2 bases and J by 8 bases, with 15 bases between them. CDR3 in DNA: TGTGCCAGCAGTTACGAAGCAGGGTTGTCCGGCTACACCTTC. It specifies CASSYEAGLSGYTF.

The rearrangement links TRBV18 to TRBJ2-7; the match to TRBD2 covers 13 bases. There are 16 residues in the CDR3. Germline V gene data show CDR1 as KGHSH and CDR2 as LQKENI. J gave up 6 bases and V 6 bases, and 11 bases lay outside the gene matches. The CDR3: CASSPTSGGARGEQYF. The CDR3 nucleotides read TGTGCCAGCTCCCCTACTAGCGGGGGGGCGCGGGGCGAGCAGTACTTC.

The J gene is TRBJ2-5, the V gene TRBV30, with 16 nucleotides matching TRBD2. The V gene's germline CDR1 is GTSNPN and CDR2 SVGIG (reference sequence). The CDR3 is 16 residues long. Trimming at V came to 2 bases and at J to 5 bases, leaving 5 bases not matched to a gene. CDR3 DNA sequence: TGTGCCTGGAGTCCGGGACTAGCGGGGGGGCACGAGACCCAGTACTTC. The encoded protein is CAWSPGLAGGHETQYF.

V is TRBV10-3 and J is TRBJ1-2; 10 bases agree with TRBD1. This CDR3 has 20 amino acids. The ends lost 7 bases at V and 8 bases at J; junction bases unmatched: 28. Germline V gene lookup returns CDR1 ENHRY and CDR2 SYGVKD. CDR3: CAIKQDGTGVTLPGGRGYTF. CDR3 bases: TGTGCCATCAAGCAGGACGGGACAGGGGTTACTCTCCCCGGGGGTAGGGGCTACACCTTC.

The chain combines TRBV30 with TRBJ1-4; tentative D call: TRBD1 (5 bases). The CDR3 extends over 13 amino acids. CDR1 is GTSNPN, CDR2 SVGIG, per germline (reference sequence). The V end was cut by 2 bases, the J end by 2 bases, with 6 bases between. CDR3 DNA: TGTGCCTGGAGTAGGGACACTAATGAAAAACTGTTTTTT. Protein: CAWSRDTNEKLFF.

The J gene is TRBJ2-1, the V gene TRBV7-9; D uncertain. Germline V gene sequence: CDR1 SEHNR, CDR2 FQNEAQ (reference sequence). Trimming shortened V by 0 bases and J by 0 bases, and 6 bases separated the two germline ends. The CDR3 runs to 15 residues. CDR3 nucleotides: TGTGCCAGCAGCTTAGCGCTCGTCTCCTACAATGAGCAGTTCTTC. It specifies CASSLALVSYNEQFF.

The J gene is TRBJ1-2, the V gene TRBV5-5; a weak D match, TRBD1 (5 bases). The germline CDR1 and CDR2 sequences are SGHKS and YYEKEE (reference sequence). The CDR3 extends over 13 amino acids. The V and J ends lost 4 bases and 3 bases respectively, with 10 bases between them. CDR3 nucleotide sequence: TGTGCCAGCAGCCGTGAGACAGACTATGGCTACACCTTC. Protein: CASSRETDYGYTF.

This chain connects TRBV18 to TRBJ1-1; D call uncertain. V was pared by 0 bases and J by 1 base, with 9 bases between. This CDR3 region has 15 residues. Germline loops: CDR1 KGHSH, CDR2 LQKENI. CDR3 in amino acids: CASSPPRVGNTEAFF. The CDR3, as DNA: TGTGCCAGCTCACCACCGAGGGTTGGGAACACTGAAGCTTTCTTT.

The V gene is TRBV7-8, the J gene TRBJ2-1; D is undetermined. The V and J ends lost 5 bases and 4 bases respectively, with 6 bases between them. CDR1 and CDR2 from the germline V gene are SGHVS and FQNEAQ. The CDR3 extends over 12 amino acids. CDR3 loop: CASSPTYNEQFF. The CDR3 coding sequence is TGTGCCAGCAGCCCAACGTACAATGAGCAGTTCTTC. The full variable domain, in which reference TRBV7-8 and TRBJ2-1 provide the parts outside the CDR3, is GAGVSQSPRYKVAKRGQDVALRCDPISGHVSLFWYQQALGQGPEFLTYFQNEAQLDKSGLPSDRFFAERPEGSVSTLKIQRTQQEDSAVYLCASSPTYNEQFFGPGTRLTVL.

This clone came up once. The chain employs TRBV3-1 (or the pseudogene TRBV3-2) and TRBJ2-5; perhaps TRBD2 as D (5 bases). The V end was cut by 5 bases, the J end by 5 bases, with 12 bases between. The CDR3 has 13 amino acids. The germline CDR1 and CDR2 sequences are LGHDT and YNNKEL (reference sequence). The CDR3 protein is CASSSGLRETQYF. Written as DNA, the CDR3 is TGTGCCAGCAGCTCGGGGTTACGGGAGACCCAGTACTTC.

The V and J genes are TRBV5-4 and TRBJ1-4; the D gene is possibly TRBD1 (5 bases). This CDR3 contains 14 residues. Germline CDR1 is SGHNT and CDR2 is YYREEE (reference sequence). Trimming stripped 4 bases from V and 5 bases from J, with 12 bases between. The CDR3 region has the DNA TGTGCCAGCAGCACCCGGGGCGGGAATGAAAAACTGTTTTTT. Residues: CASSTRGGNEKLFF.

This chain joins TRBV7-8 and TRBJ1-5; weak D call: TRBD1 (6 bases). The ends were cut back, 3 bases at V and 5 bases at J, with 14 bases in the middle. CDR1 and CDR2 (germline): SGHVS, FQNEAQ. CDR3 size: 15 residues. The CDR3 DNA is TGTGCCAGCAGCTTGCAGGACAGAAGATATCAGCCCCAGCATTTT. Protein: CASSLQDRRYQPQHF.

V is TRBV18 and J is TRBJ1-2, with 9 bases fitting TRBD1. V lost 2 bases to trimming and J lost 8 bases; unmatched junction nucleotides: 9. Germline-derived CDR1 and CDR2 are KGHSH and LQKENI. The CDR3 extends over 15 amino acids. The CDR3 DNA sequence: TGTGCCAGCTCACCATATCCCGGGACAGGGTACGGCTACACCTTC. This sequence encodes CASSPYPGTGYGYTF.

The chain uses TRBV7-2 and TRBJ2-7; 9 bases agree with TRBD2. The CDR3 contains 16 residues. Germline lookup yields CDR1 SGHTA and CDR2 FQGNSA. Trimming took 2 bases from V and 7 from J; bases not matched to a gene: 12. In DNA form, the CDR3 reads TGTGCCAGCAGCTTAACACCGGCGGGGGGGCCCAGAGAGCAGTACTTC. Residues: CASSLTPAGGPREQYF.

The chain combines TRBV27 with TRBJ2-3, with D tentatively TRBD1 or TRBD2 (5 bases each). The V gene lost 5 bases and the J gene lost 4 bases, with 13 bases spanning the gap. The CDR3 totals 14 residues. Germline V gives CDR1 MNHEY, CDR2 SMNVEV (reference sequence). CDR3 nucleotide sequence: TGTGCCAGCAGTCTAACGGGACGGGCAGATACGCAGTATTTT. Translating gives CASSLTGRADTQYF.

V usage is TRBV7-2 and J usage is TRBJ1-1, with D unclear. V lost 3 bases and J lost 9, with 11 bases in between. The CDR3 consists of 12 residues. CDR1 and CDR2 from the germline V gene are SGHTA and FQGNSA. DNA for the CDR3: TGTGCCAGCAGCTTTTATACCCCCCAAGCTTTCTTT. It translates to CASSFYTPQAFF.

This clone came up a few times. V gene TRBV11-2 combines with J gene TRBJ1-6; D is possibly TRBD1 (6 bases). V lost 2 bases, J lost 0 bases, and 17 bases lay in between. Germline values: CDR1 SGHAT, CDR2 FQNNGV. The CDR3 runs 19 residues. CDR3 sequence (DNA): TGTGCCAGCAGCTTACAAAGCGGACAGTCGAGCTCCTATAATTCACCCCTCCACTTT. Translating it yields CASSLQSGQSSSYNSPLHF.

This clone was seen only once. This rearrangement joins TRBV11-3 to TRBJ1-2; D gene ambiguous. Germline-derived CDR1 and CDR2 are SGHNT and YENEEA. The ends were cut back, 4 bases at V and 0 bases at J, with 21 bases in the middle. The CDR3 consists of 18 residues. CDR3 DNA: TGTGCCAGCAGCTCTCAGTGGAGGGATGGGCCTTCTAACTATGGCTACACCTTC. Amino acid sequence: CASSSQWRDGPSNYGYTF.

Only one count was recorded for this clone. This chain joins TRBV9 and TRBJ2-7; 9 nucleotides agree with TRBD2. CDR3 size: 15 residues. CDR1 is SGDLS, CDR2 YYNGEE, per germline. After removal of 4 bases from V and 3 bases from J, the junction contained 8 bases not matched to a gene. CDR3 loop: CASSPTTSGGYEQYF. DNA of the CDR3: TGTGCCAGCAGCCCAACGACTAGCGGCGGCTACGAGCAGTACTTC.

The CDR3 is CASSQEVAATNEKLFF. The CDR3 DNA reads as TGCGCCAGCAGCCAAGAGGTGGCAGCAACTAATGAAAAACTGTTTTTT. This chain joins TRBV4-1 and TRBJ1-4, with D uncertain. Germline V lookup: CDR1 MGHRA, CDR2 YSYEKL. V lost 0 bases and J 0 bases, leaving 8 bases between the germline ends. The CDR3 runs 16 residues.

This clone was seen only once. J is TRBJ1-1 and V is TRBV7-2; 8 nucleotides agree with TRBD1. The CDR3 loop spans 14 amino acids. The germline CDR1 and CDR2 sequences are SGHTA and FQGNSA. V shed 1 base, J shed 8 bases, and the junction held 6 bases outside the gene matches. This chain's CDR3 is CASSLGPGGKEAFF. CDR3 DNA sequence: TGTGCCAGCAGCTTAGGACCAGGGGGCAAGGAAGCTTTCTTT. The full variable domain, with the rest looked up from reference TRBV7-2 and TRBJ1-1, is GAGVSQSPSNKVTEKGKDVELRCDPISGHTALYWYRQSLGQGLEFLIYFQGNSAPDKSGLPSDRFSAERTGGSVSTLTIQRTQQEDSAVYLCASSLGPGGKEAFFGQGTRLTVV.

The chain joins TRBV7-6 to TRBJ1-1; the match to TRBD1 covers 7 bases. The V and J ends lost 1 base and 5 bases, in that order; junction bases with no gene match: 7. From germline, CDR1 is SGHVS and CDR2 FNYEAQ. The length of the CDR3 is 15 residues. CDR3 DNA sequence: TGTGCCAGCAGCTTAGTGGGGACAGCAGGAACTGAAGCTTTCTTT. This encodes CASSLVGTAGTEAFF. The variable domain in full, with the rest retrieved from reference TRBV7-6 and TRBJ1-1, is GAGVSQSPRYKVTKRGQDVALRCDPISGHVSLYWYRQALGQGPEFLTYFNYEAQQDKSGLPNDRFSAERPEGSISTLTIQRTEQRDSAMYRCASSLVGTAGTEAFFGQGTRLTVV.